This TCR beta chain stems from a study of low-dose radiotherapy and immunotherapy resistance in tumors. Study-wide context: Ipilimumab 1 mg/kg every six weeks, together with nivolumab 240 mg every two weeks, was given intravenously to patients. Study patients were administered oral aspirin at 300 mg daily for four cycles from cycle 1 day 1.

This CDR3 has 15 residues. Trimming took 4 bases from V and 8 from J, leaving 18 bases between them. The time point was: before trial treatment. Low-dose radiotherapy, low-dose cyclophosphamide, aspirin, ipilimumab and nivolumab were all given to the donors. This clonotype occurred many times. Primers used for first-strand cDNA, a TRAV- and TRBV-specific set, covered both alpha and beta chains. A constant-region primer paired with the V-primer adapter amplified TCRs over approximately 19 PCR cycles. Amplifying the isolated mRNA was done by in vitro transcription. TCRdb re-analysed the reads in MiXCR, keeping a single row per CDR3 protein. The sample yields tens of thousands of distinct CDR3 sequences, about 28% seen once.

Sequencing was performed on PBMCs, taken before treatment. The source of this sequence is a male donor with gallbladder cancer. J is TRBJ2-1 and V is TRBV12-3 or TRBV12-4; the D is unclear. The CDR3 spells CASSYRRTILDEQFF. The CDR3 nucleotides are TGTGCCAGCAGTTATCGGAGAACCATCTTGGATGAGCAGTTCTTC.